The 14 T cell receptor beta chains listed next were all sequenced from one sample in a study of regulatory T cells in long-lasting Graves disease. With iRepertoire HTBI primers and Arm-PCR of CDR3 regions, TCR beta libraries were built. TCRdb re-analysed the multiplex PCR reads in MiXCR, keeping a single row per CDR3 protein. The sample holds hundreds of thousands of distinct CDR3 sequences, under 20% seen once. The sample's time point: newly diagnosed GD, antithyroid drugs for less than 3 months. Generation of the TCR library employed RNA extracted from PBMCs. These records were also assigned to another study, of T cells in Graves' hyperthyroidism and ophthalmopathy.

The sequencing here drew on peripheral blood mononuclear cells (PBMCs), taken at new diagnosis, from a patient treated with antithyroid drugs. The receptors originated from a young woman with Graves disease.

This clonotype was seen many times. In DNA form, the CDR3 reads TGTGCCAGCACCCTTAATACGGGACTCCACACAGATACGCAGTATTTT. Translation gives CASTLNTGLHTDTQYF. The rearrangement uses TRBV28 and TRBJ2-3; a weak D match, TRBD2 (6 bases). Germline lookup yields CDR1 MDHEN and CDR2 SYDVKM. V shed 7 bases and J shed 2 bases, with 19 bases lying between them. This CDR3 comprises 16 residues.

As DNA, the CDR3 is TGTGCCAGTAGTTCGGACAGGGATAATTCACCCCTCCACTTT. It yields the protein CASSSDRDNSPLHF. V usage is TRBV19 and J usage is TRBJ1-6; 8 bases match TRBD1. The V gene end was trimmed by 5 bases and the J gene end by 5 bases; junction bases not matched to a gene: 2. The germline CDR1 and CDR2 sequences are LNHDA and SQIVND (reference sequence). CDR3 length: 14 residues.

This clonotype has at least ten counts. The chain employs TRBV11-1 and TRBJ2-2; no reliable D call. V lost 5 bases and J 6 bases, leaving 13 bases between the germline ends. The germline gives CDR1 SGHAT, CDR2 FQDESV (reference sequence). The CDR3 contains 14 residues. CDR3 DNA: TGTGCCAGCAGCCCGAACTATACGCCCGGGGAGCTGTTTTTT. This codes for CASSPNYTPGELFF.

The V gene is TRBV20-1, the J gene TRBJ2-3, with 7 bases lining up with TRBD2. The ends lost 0 bases at V and 5 bases at J; junction bases unmatched: 14. Germline values: CDR1 DFQATT, CDR2 SNEGSKA (reference sequence). The length of the CDR3 is 17 residues. The CDR3 sequence is CSARDDLWGRAGDTQYF. The CDR3 nucleotides are TGCAGTGCTAGAGATGATCTCTGGGGGAGGGCTGGAGATACGCAGTATTTT.

This clonotype was detected ten times or more. The chain recombines TRBV27 with TRBJ1-5, with D hard to call. V gave up 0 bases and J gave up 6 bases, with 12 bases separating them. CDR1 is MNHEY, CDR2 SMNVEV, per germline (reference sequence). CDR3 length equals 15 residues. DNA of the CDR3: TGTGCCAGCAGTTTATCGGTTCCCAATCGTCAGCCCCAGCATTTT. As protein: CASSLSVPNRQPQHF.

As concerns this clonotype: This could be a read error, since a much larger clone is one nucleotide away. The rearrangement links TRBV20-1 to TRBJ2-1, with a possible D match to TRBD2 (6 bases). This CDR3 region has 14 residues. From germline, CDR1 is DFQATT and CDR2 SNEGSKA (reference sequence). CDR3 in DNA: TGCAGTGCTAGCCTAGCGAGCTCTCACAATGAGCAGCTCTTC. Residues: CSASLASSHNEQLF.

This clonotype has at least ten counts. The chain carries TRBV5-1 and TRBJ2-2; D possibly matches TRBD1 or TRBD2 (5 bases each). CDR1 and CDR2 from the germline V gene are SGHRS and YFSETQ. The CDR3 has 15 amino acids. V was trimmed by 5 bases and J by 4 bases, leaving 15 bases between them. CDR3 loop: CASSYEGRSTGELFF. CDR3 DNA: TGCGCCAGCAGTTATGAGGGGCGGTCCACCGGGGAGCTGTTTTTT.

At least ten counts were recorded for this clonotype. The germline gene is not matched at one end of the junction; a read error may be the cause. V gene TRBV5-1 combines with J gene TRBJ1-2; 10 bases map to TRBD1. Germline loops: CDR1 SGHRS, CDR2 YFSETQ. The CDR3 sequence is 12 residues long. The CDR3 is CASSGTGDGYTF. The DNA of the CDR3 is TGTGCCAGCAGCGGGACAGGGGATGGCTACACCTTC.

There are many counts of this clonotype. The chain employs TRBV7-2 and TRBJ2-7, with D tentatively TRBD2 (6 bases). With 8 bases removed from V and 0 bases from J, the gap between germline ends came to 11 bases. The CDR3 contains 13 residues. The germline gives CDR1 SGHTA, CDR2 FQGNSA. The CDR3 nucleotides are TGTGCCAGCGGCGGGGCCAACTCCTACGAGCAGTACTTC. Its translation: CASGGANSYEQYF.

This clonotype was picked up many times. The CDR3 bases are TGTGCCAGCAGCTTATCGTCGACCGAGATGAACACTGAAGCTTTCTTT. This translates into CASSLSSTEMNTEAFF. The V gene is TRBV7-2, the J gene TRBJ1-1; D unclear. Germline CDR1 reads SGHTA; CDR2 reads FQGNSA. Trimming pared 2 bases from V and 0 bases from J, leaving 13 bases between. This CDR3 is built from 16 residues.

The chain couples TRBV2 to TRBJ1-6, with 8 bases matching TRBD1. Germline V gives CDR1 SNHLY, CDR2 FYNNEI. This CDR3 contains 13 residues. V lost 7 bases, J lost 9 bases, and 5 bases stayed unmatched. CDR3 protein: CASNYRGGSPLHF. The CDR3, as DNA: TGTGCCAGCAATTACAGGGGGGGTTCACCCCTCCACTTT.

This clonotype has more than one count but fewer than ten. A much more abundant neighbour one base away suggests this may be a read error. The chain has TRBV3-1 and TRBJ2-7; weak D call: TRBD2 (5 bases). The CDR3 is 14 residues long. V lost 4 bases and J lost 1, with 11 bases in between. The germline V gene has CDR1 LGHDT and CDR2 YNNKEL (reference sequence). This chain's CDR3 is CASSRVSGSYEQYF. Written as DNA, the CDR3 is TGTGCCAGCAGCCGGGTAAGCGGATCCTACGAGCAGTACTTC.

In the case of this clonotype: Being one base from a much bigger clone, this may be a read error. The chain recombines TRBV3-1 with TRBJ2-5, with D possibly being TRBD2 (6 bases). Germline CDR1 reads LGHDT; CDR2 reads YNNKEL (reference sequence). This CDR3 has 15 amino acids. CDR3 amino acids: CTSSRERLPQETQYF. The CDR3 DNA is TGTACCAGCAGCCGGGAGCGACTACCCCAAGAGACCCAGTACTTC.

The chain is built from TRBV5-1 and TRBJ2-5; no clear D gene. Deletions cut 2 bases from V and 2 bases from J, with 10 bases between. Per germline, CDR1 SGHRS and CDR2 YFSETQ. The CDR3 extends over 14 amino acids. The CDR3 sequence: CASSFGTSQETQYF. CDR3 coding DNA: TGCGCCAGCAGCTTTGGTACATCGCAAGAGACCCAGTACTTC.